This entry lists 21 T cell receptor beta chains sequenced from one sample in a study of T cells in Graves' hyperthyroidism and ophthalmopathy. Amplification targeted TCR beta CDR3 regions from RNA transcripts. During a first-round RT-PCR of the TCR CDR3, the HTBI primer set was used. TCRdb re-analysed the multiplex PCR reads in MiXCR, keeping a single row per CDR3 protein. Of some 570,000 distinct CDR3 sequences listed, about 14% were seen once; the top ten hold roughly 7.7%. Specimen: blood. The receptors stem from a woman under 30 with Graves' ophthalmopathy.

There are many counts of this clonotype. The chain carries TRBV6-2 or TRBV6-3 and TRBJ2-1, with 9 bases aligning to TRBD2. Germline V lookup: CDR1 MNHEY, CDR2 SVGEGT. CDR3 length: 15 amino acids. V trimming: 2 bases; J trimming: 8 bases; junction bases outside the gene matches: 7. CDR3 DNA sequence: TGTGCCAGCAGTTACCCAACTAGCGGGCGCGATGAGCAGTTCTTC. It encodes CASSYPTSGRDEQFF.

This clonotype was seen ten or more times. The V call is TRBV18, the J call TRBJ2-7; the D gene could be TRBD1 or TRBD2 (5 bases each). The germline V gene encodes CDR1 KGHSH and CDR2 LQKENI. V shed 6 bases and J shed 2 bases, with 14 bases lying between them. This CDR3 contains 14 residues. The CDR3 coding sequence is TGTGCCAGCTCGACCGGGACCGATACCTACGAGCAGTACTTC. This encodes CASSTGTDTYEQYF.

Many counts were recorded for this clonotype. The chain combines TRBV20-1 with TRBJ2-1; D is undetermined. Germline CDR1 is DFQATT and CDR2 is SNEGSKA (reference sequence). The CDR3 has 14 residues. Trimming cost V 5 bases and J 5 bases, with 16 bases left between them. For the CDR3, the DNA is TGCAGTGCTCGTACAGCCCCGAATAACAATGAGCAGTTCTTC. Translation: CSARTAPNNNEQFF.

The V and J genes are TRBV4-2 and TRBJ2-3; a weak D match, TRBD2 (6 bases). The ends were cut back, 4 bases at V and 1 base at J, with 24 bases in the middle. Germline values: CDR1 LGHNA, CDR2 YNFKEQ. The CDR3 runs to 19 residues. In DNA form, the CDR3 reads TGTGCCAGCAGCCCGAGGAAGGGACTTTCTACTTCTGGCACAGATACGCAGTATTTT. Its translation: CASSPRKGLSTSGTDTQYF.

The chain has TRBV13 and TRBJ1-4, with no clear D. V was cut by 1 base and J by 7 bases, with 7 bases left in between. CDR1 and CDR2 from the germline V gene are PRHDT and FYEKMQ (reference sequence). CDR3 length: 13 amino acids. The CDR3 bases are TGTGCCAGCAGCTTAGAACAGAGTGAAAAACTGTTTTTT. Protein sequence: CASSLEQSEKLFF.

There are many counts of this clonotype. The gene calls are TRBV6-2 or TRBV6-3 and TRBJ1-2, with a weak D call TRBD1 (6 bases). V lost 8 bases and J 2 bases, leaving 6 bases between the germline ends. The V gene's germline CDR1 is MNHEY and CDR2 SVGEGT. The CDR3 loop spans 11 amino acids. The CDR3 DNA is TGTGCCAGCCAGGGGAACTATGGCTACACCTTC. As protein: CASQGNYGYTF.

The chain carries TRBV2 and TRBJ2-3; 7 nucleotides agree with TRBD2. Germline CDR1 SNHLY, CDR2 FYNNEI. V was clipped by 6 bases and J by 6 bases; unmatched bases: 12. The CDR3 covers 15 residues. The DNA for the CDR3 is TGTGCCAGCAGCGAAACCCCCGCGGGAGAGGATACGCAGTATTTT. Translated, it gives CASSETPAGEDTQYF.

This clonotype was observed a handful of times. A much bigger clone sits one base away, suggesting this may be a read error. CDR3 amino acids: CASSLGQSCNEQFF. CDR3 nucleotide sequence: TGCGCCAGCAGCTTGGGACAGTCCTGCAATGAGCAGTTCTTC. This sequence joins TRBV5-1 and TRBJ2-1, with TRBD1 as a possible D gene (5 bases). Germline V gene data show CDR1 as SGHRS and CDR2 as YFSETQ. The CDR3 totals 14 residues.

This clonotype was counted a few times. A read error is possible here, since a much larger clone lies one base away. The CDR3 does not close with the conserved phenylalanine or tryptophan, likely indicating a read error. The chain recombines TRBV20-1 with TRBJ1-1, with TRBD1 as a possible D gene (5 bases). CDR3 size: 19 residues. With 2 bases removed from V and 3 bases from J, the gap between germline ends came to 28 bases. Germline-derived CDR1 and CDR2 are DFQATT and SNEGSKA (reference sequence). The CDR3 here is CSARKSAALTAPEDTEAFL. Written as DNA, the CDR3 is TGCAGTGCTAGAAAATCAGCGGCCCTGACAGCCCCGGAGGACACTGAAGCTTTCCTT.

The table lists this clonotype with a few counts. A much larger clone is a single base away; this may be a read error. This rearrangement joins TRBV5-1 to TRBJ2-2; tentatively, D is TRBD1 or TRBD2 (5 bases each). The length of the CDR3 is 15 residues. Germline V gene lookup returns CDR1 SGHRS and CDR2 YFSETQ. For the CDR3, the DNA is TGCGTCAGCAGCTACGGGACCTCGAACACCGGGGAGCTGTTTTTT. Translating it yields CVSSYGTSNTGELFF.

The rearrangement links TRBV15 to TRBJ2-1; TRBD2 aligns across 9 bases. V shed 3 bases, J shed 9 bases, and the junction held 12 bases outside the gene matches. Germline CDR1 reads LNHNV; CDR2 reads YYDKDF (reference sequence). This CDR3 region has 16 residues. In nucleotides, the CDR3 is TGTGCCACCAGCAGGATTAGCGGGAGCTTCGTGGGTGAGCAGTTCTTC. It codes for CATSRISGSFVGEQFF. The full variable domain, in which reference TRBV15 and TRBJ2-1 provide the parts outside the CDR3, is DAMVIQNPRYQVTQFGKPVTLSCSQTLNHNVMYWYQQKSSQAPKLLFHYYDKDFNNEADTPDNFQSRRPNTSFCFLDIRSPGLGDTAMYLCATSRISGSFVGEQFFGPGTRLTVL.

This clonotype came up a few times. Just one base apart from a much larger clone, this may be a read error. The V gene is TRBV9, the J gene TRBJ2-7; 14 nucleotides agree with TRBD2. The germline gives CDR1 SGDLS, CDR2 YYNGEE. Unmatched junction bases numbered 3, after V lost 3 bases and J lost 4 bases. The CDR3 is 15 residues long. The CDR3 bases are TGTGCCAGCAGCGCGGGACTAGCGGGAGTTTACGAGCAGTACTTC. It is translated as CASSAGLAGVYEQYF.

In this sample, this clonotype turned up many times. The chain combines TRBV28 with TRBJ2-7, with 7 bases lining up with TRBD1. J was trimmed by 2 bases and V by 3 bases; bases with no gene match: 10. The CDR3 loop spans 16 amino acids. Germline V gives CDR1 MDHEN, CDR2 SYDVKM. The DNA for the CDR3 is TGTGCCAGCAGTTTGTGGCCGACAGGGTCAGCCTACGAGCAGTACTTC. Its protein is CASSLWPTGSAYEQYF.

This clonotype was counted many times. The V gene is TRBV4-3, the J gene TRBJ2-3; maybe TRBD2 (6 bases). This CDR3 region has 16 residues. V lost 1 base and J 0 bases, leaving 11 bases between the germline ends. Germline lookup yields CDR1 LGHNA and CDR2 YSLEER. The CDR3 DNA follows: TGCGCCAGCAGCCAAGCGGAGGGGCGAAGCACAGATACGCAGTATTTT. Protein product: CASSQAEGRSTDTQYF.

This clonotype was counted many times. The rearrangement joins TRBV12-3 or TRBV12-4 to TRBJ2-7; D remains ambiguous. CDR3 length: 13 amino acids. The germline V and J ends were trimmed by 6 bases and 4 bases, with 13 bases remaining between them. Here the CDR3 reads CASSSPSFYEQYF. In nucleotides, the CDR3 is TGTGCCAGCAGCTCTCCTAGTTTTTACGAGCAGTACTTC.

In its sample, this clonotype was seen many times. The chain couples TRBV7-6 to TRBJ2-1; 13 nucleotides match TRBD2. The CDR3 is 21 amino acids. Looked up from germline, CDR1 is SGHVS and CDR2 is FNYEAQ. Trimming cost V 1 base and J 0 bases; bases outside gene matches: 12. Here the CDR3 DNA reads TGTGCCAGCAGCTTAGTTCCTCCCGGGACTAGCGGGGTTAGCTCCTACAATGAGCAGTTCTTC. Translation: CASSLVPPGTSGVSSYNEQFF.

There are many counts of this clonotype. The chain combines TRBV5-8 with TRBJ1-2, with a weak D call TRBD1 (5 bases). The CDR3 is 13 residues long. V gave up 0 bases and J gave up 3 bases, with 6 bases separating them. Germline CDR1 and CDR2: SGHTS and YDEGEE. CDR3 bases: TGTGCCAGCAGCTTGGGACAGTACTATGGCTACACCTTC. This codes for CASSLGQYYGYTF.

The CDR3 is CSAVPRGPRREGYTF. CDR3 DNA sequence: TGCAGTGCTGTACCCCGGGGACCGAGGAGGGAAGGCTACACCTTC. The chain is built from TRBV20-1 and TRBJ1-2; maybe TRBD1 (5 bases). V gave up 5 bases and J gave up 8 bases, with 24 bases separating them. Germline CDR1 reads DFQATT; CDR2 reads SNEGSKA (reference sequence). The CDR3 spans 15 residues.

The table lists this clonotype with many counts. This chain connects TRBV13 to TRBJ2-7; possibly TRBD1 or TRBD2 for D (5 bases each). The germline V gene has CDR1 PRHDT and CDR2 FYEKMQ (reference sequence). V was pared by 5 bases and J by 1 base, with 18 bases between. The CDR3 covers 16 residues. The CDR3 region is CASSDHFWDGSYEQYF. CDR3 coding DNA: TGTGCCAGCAGCGACCACTTTTGGGACGGTTCCTACGAGCAGTACTTC.

At least ten counts were recorded for this clonotype. The chain has TRBV28 and TRBJ1-1; D possibly corresponds to TRBD1 (5 bases). Trimming shortened V by 3 bases and J by 6 bases, and 20 bases separated the two germline ends. Germline V gene sequence: CDR1 MDHEN, CDR2 SYDVKM. CDR3 length: 16 residues. The CDR3 sequence is CASSFARRRGGAEAFF. CDR3 sequence (DNA): TGTGCCAGCAGTTTTGCCCGTCGTAGGGGCGGAGCTGAAGCTTTCTTT.

The table lists this clonotype with many counts. V usage is TRBV6-1 and J usage is TRBJ2-1; no reliable D call. Germline V lookup: CDR1 MNHNS, CDR2 SASEGT. The CDR3 loop spans 12 amino acids. The germline V and J ends were trimmed by 2 bases and 8 bases, with 7 bases remaining between them. CDR3: CASSELDDEQFF. The DNA of the CDR3 is TGTGCCAGCAGTGAACTTGATGATGAGCAGTTCTTC.